Shown below are 9 T cell receptor beta chains from a single sample sequenced in a study of blood T cells in healthy people across ages. PCR was performed a second time for about 7 to 11 cycles using a sample-barcoded 5' primer and a J-beta primer mix. TCRdb independently ran MiXCR on the 5' RACE reads; one entry per CDR3 protein. The repertoire holds just over 800,000 distinct CDR3 sequences, with around two thirds as singletons. Sequencing was carried out using blood. The receptors stem from a man in his thirties or forties in good health.

The chain combines TRBV5-1 with TRBJ2-6, with D perhaps matching TRBD1 (6 bases). The CDR3 runs 18 residues. V dropped 4 bases and J dropped 0 bases, with 17 bases sitting between them. Germline values: CDR1 SGHRS, CDR2 YFSETQ. The CDR3 sequence: CASSRGQSPFSGANVLTF. The CDR3 bases are TGCGCCAGCAGCCGTGGACAGTCACCTTTCTCTGGGGCCAACGTCCTGACTTTC.

This clonotype was seen ten or more times. This chain links TRBV6-1 with TRBJ2-7; no clear D. V shed 2 bases and J shed 1 base, with 6 bases lying between them. The germline V gene has CDR1 MNHNS and CDR2 SASEGT. This CDR3 is built from 13 residues. The CDR3 reads CASSESSSYEQYF. CDR3 nucleotides: TGTGCCAGCAGTGAATCCAGTTCCTACGAGCAGTACTTC.

Many counts were recorded for this clonotype. V gene TRBV11-1 combines with J gene TRBJ1-2; 8 bases are a match to TRBD1. CDR1 and CDR2 from the germline V gene are SGHAT and FQDESV (reference sequence). Trimming cost V 2 bases and J 4 bases; bases outside gene matches: 6. This CDR3 is 15 amino acids long. CDR3 DNA: TGTGCCAGCAGCTTACAGGGGGCGACGAGCTATGGCTACACCTTC. Translated, it gives CASSLQGATSYGYTF.

The chain couples TRBV15 to TRBJ2-7, with no clear D. The V gene's germline CDR1 is LNHNV and CDR2 YYDKDF (reference sequence). The CDR3 has 14 residues. V lost 2 bases to trimming and J lost 1 base, with 9 bases between them. CDR3 region: CATSRQAGSYEQYF. The CDR3 DNA reads as TGTGCCACCAGCAGACAGGCTGGTTCCTACGAGCAGTACTTC.

The chain combines TRBV14 with TRBJ2-3; D is perhaps TRBD2 (5 bases). Trimming took off 4 bases at V and 2 bases at J, with 10 bases between the two ends. The CDR3 spans 14 residues. The germline V gene encodes CDR1 SGHDN and CDR2 FVKESK. The CDR3 DNA sequence: TGTGCCAGCAGCCCGGTGGGAGCCACAGATACGCAGTATTTT. Translated: CASSPVGATDTQYF. Based on the CDR3 plus reference TRBV14 and TRBJ2-3, the full variable domain is EAGVTQFPSHSVIEKGQTVTLRCDPISGHDNLYWYRRVMGKEIKFLLHFVKESKQDESGMPNNRFLAERTGGTYSTLKVQPAELEDSGVYFCASSPVGATDTQYFGPGTRLTVL.

This chain links TRBV7-9 with TRBJ1-1; no reliable D call. The length of the CDR3 is 13 residues. Trimming took off 2 bases at V and 4 bases at J, with 8 bases between the two ends. Germline V gives CDR1 SEHNR, CDR2 FQNEAQ (reference sequence). The CDR3 DNA reads TGTGCCAGCAGCTTAAATTCAGCCACTGAAGCTTTCTTT. It yields the protein CASSLNSATEAFF. Supplemented by reference TRBV7-9 and TRBJ1-1, the full variable domain reads DTGVSQNPRHKITKRGQNVTFRCDPISEHNRLYWYRQTLGQGPEFLTYFQNEAQLEKSRLLSDRFSAERPKGSFSTLEIQRTEQGDSAMYLCASSLNSATEAFFGQGTRLTVV.

This clonotype appeared a few times. The chain employs TRBV12-3 or TRBV12-4 and TRBJ2-4, with unresolved D. The J call may be incorrect, as the DNA end agrees better with TRBJ2-7. This CDR3 comprises 12 residues. DNA for the CDR3: TGTGCCAGCAGCGCCATAGCCTACGAGCAGTACTTC. It yields the protein CASSAIAYEQYF.

This clonotype is a singleton in its sample. The gene calls are TRBV5-6 and TRBJ1-5; a weak D match, TRBD1 (6 bases). CDR3 size: 13 residues. The germline CDR1 and CDR2 sequences are SGHDT and YYEEEE. Trimming shortened V by 0 bases and J by 8 bases, and 9 bases separated the two germline ends. The CDR3 DNA reads TGTGCCAGCAGCTTGGAGGGGGTGGAGCCCCAGCATTTT. It encodes CASSLEGVEPQHF.

This chain joins TRBV7-2 and TRBJ2-1; 12 nucleotides line up with TRBD2. The CDR3 sequence is 19 residues long. V shed 1 base, J shed 0 bases, and the junction held 7 bases outside the gene matches. Germline V gene lookup returns CDR1 SGHTA and CDR2 FQGNSA. The CDR3 here is CASSLVLAGGVSSYNEQFF. The CDR3 DNA sequence: TGTGCCAGCAGCTTAGTACTAGCGGGGGGTGTAAGCTCCTACAATGAGCAGTTCTTC. Based on the CDR3 plus reference TRBV7-2 and TRBJ2-1, the full variable domain is GAGVSQSPSNKVTEKGKDVELRCDPISGHTALYWYRQSLGQGLEFLIYFQGNSAPDKSGLPSDRFSAERTGGSVSTLTIQRTQQEDSAVYLCASSLVLAGGVSSYNEQFFGPGTRLTVL.